A selection of T cell receptor beta chains follows, all from one sample in a study of cytomegalovirus exposure and HLA in healthy donors. Generated by immunoSEQ multiplex PCR, the TCRdb table keeps only in-frame clones and is missing some. The sample consists of some 320,000 clones, roughly 87% of them appearing once. The sample taken for sequencing was PBMCs. The receptors were sampled from a woman aged 25 to 45 in good health and CMV-seropositive. Each CDR3 is given with its conserved first and last residue. D genes are given only for firm matches. Size values are once, few and many counts, or a class for expanded clones, and some rows have none.

j_call v_call clone_size cdr3_length d_call cdr3_nt cdr3_aa
TRBJ1-1 TRBV29-1 . 13 . TGCAGCGTTGTGATCGGTTCTGGCACTGAAGCTTTCTTT CSVVIGSGTEAFF
TRBJ2-3 TRBV27 . 15 . TGTGCCAGCAGTTTACGGGGGGCCCGCACAGATACGCAGTATTTT CASSLRGARTDTQYF
TRBJ2-7 TRBV9 . 14 TRBD2 TGTGCCAGCAGCGTACTAGCGGACTCCTACGAGCAGTACTTC CASSVLADSYEQYF
TRBJ2-7 TRBV27 . 14 . TGTGCCAGCCGCCCATTGGGAGTCTCCTACGAGCAGTACTTC CASRPLGVSYEQYF
TRBJ2-7 TRBV7-9 . 10 . TGTGCCAGCAGCGTCGGAGGGCCCCACTTC CASSVGGPHF
TRBJ2-3 TRBV5-1 once 18 TRBD2 TGCGCCAGCAGCTCGGGACTAGCGGGAGGCCCTAGCACAGATACGCAGTATTTT CASSSGLAGGPSTDTQYF
TRBJ2-7 TRBV6-5 . 15 . TGTGCCAGCAGTTACTCGGCGGACAGCTCCTACGAGCAGTACTTC CASSYSADSSYEQYF
TRBJ1-1 TRBV15 once 13 . TGTGCCACCAGCAGTGGCAACGAGGGACACCCTTTCTTT CATSSGNEGHPFF
TRBJ2-5 TRBV19 . 12 . TGTGCCAGTAAGGCGGGTGGGGAGACCCAGTACTTC CASKAGGETQYF
TRBJ1-2 TRBV18 few 14 . TGTGCCAGCTCACCACAGGGGCCCGACTATGGCTACACCTTC CASSPQGPDYGYTF
TRBJ2-3 TRBV9 . 19 . TGTGCCAGCAGTCGGCAGGTCGAAGGGCAGAGATTAAGCACAGATACGCAGTATTTT CASSRQVEGQRLSTDTQYF
TRBJ2-1 TRBV11-3 . 13 . TGTGCCAGCAGCCCCTCCCAGTCGGGTGAGCAGTTCTTC CASSPSQSGEQFF
TRBJ2-7 TRBV27 once 16 TRBD2 TGTGCCAGCAGTTTAGCCCCAACGGGGGGCTCCTACGAGCAGTACTTC CASSLAPTGGSYEQYF
TRBJ2-2 TRBV6-6 . 15 TRBD2 TGTGCCGGAAGGTCAGCGGGAGCGGAAACCGGGGAGCTGTTTTTT CAGRSAGAETGELFF
TRBJ1-6 TRBV7-8 . 18 . TGTGCCAGCAGCTTACATATCCCAGGGGCCGCGGATAATTCACCCCTCCACTTT CASSLHIPGAADNSPLHF
TRBJ2-1 TRBV5-3 . 15 . TGTGCTCTCACCAGAAGGGCCGTGGACCCGGATGAGCAGTTCTTC CALTRRAVDPDEQFF
TRBJ2-7 TRBV6-6 . 14 . TGTGCCAGCAGCGAGGTGGCCGGATCCTACGAGCAGTACTTC CASSEVAGSYEQYF
TRBJ1-3 TRBV18 . 15 . TGTGCCAGCTCACGTACAGCCAGCTCTGGAAACACCATATATTTT CASSRTASSGNTIYF
TRBJ1-6 TRBV7-2 . 14 TRBD1 TGTGCCAGCAAACGACAGGGCTTAAACTCACCCCTCCACTTT CASKRQGLNSPLHF
TRBJ2-1 TRBV27 . 17 . TGTGCCAGCAGTCCAAGGGCGGGGTTAGGGTCCTACAATGAGCAGTTCTTC CASSPRAGLGSYNEQFF
TRBJ1-6 TRBV30 . 16 . TGTGCCTGGAGTGGGAGCGGGAGCTCCTATAATTCACCCCTCCACTTT CAWSGSGSSYNSPLHF
TRBJ2-5 TRBV9 . 14 . TGTGCCAGCAGCGTAGTGTGGGCCGGGGAGACCCAGTACTTC CASSVVWAGETQYF
TRBJ2-1 TRBV9 . 14 . TGTGCCAGCCAGCCAGGAAGCTCCTACAATGAGCAGTTCTTC CASQPGSSYNEQFF
TRBJ2-3 TRBV4-2 . 17 . TGTGCCAGCAGCCCAGTCGAACTGGGAGTCGGCACAGATACGCAGTATTTT CASSPVELGVGTDTQYF
TRBJ2-3 TRBV2 . 17 TRBD2 TGTGCCAGCAGGGCACGGACTAGCGGGAGAGTTGTAGATACGCAGTATTTT CASRARTSGRVVDTQYF
TRBJ2-3 TRBV30 . 13 TRBD1 TGTGCCTGGAGCCCCGGGACAGGAGGCACGCAGTATTTT CAWSPGTGGTQYF
TRBJ2-1 TRBV7-2 . 15 . TGTGCCAGCAGCTCACGGGACATCGGTAACAATGAGCAGTTCTTC CASSSRDIGNNEQFF
TRBJ1-1 TRBV30 once 13 . TGTGCCTGGAGTGGTCATGCGGGGACTGAAGCTTTCTTT CAWSGHAGTEAFF
TRBJ2-7 TRBV6-1 . 14 . TGTGCCAGCAGTGAAACAGTAGGACTCTACGAGCAGTACTTC CASSETVGLYEQYF
TRBJ1-3 TRBV5-4 few 14 . TGTGCCAGCAGCTGGGGGGTCTCTGGAAACACCATATATTTT CASSWGVSGNTIYF
TRBJ2-3 TRBV6-1 . 13 TRBD1 TGTGCCGCCAGACAGGGGGTAGTAGATACGCAGTATTTT CAARQGVVDTQYF
TRBJ2-7 TRBV7-9 . 14 . TGTGCCAGCAGCAAAGGGTCAGGATCCTACGAGCAGTACTTC CASSKGSGSYEQYF
TRBJ2-3 TRBV4-3 . 15 TRBD2 TGCGCCAGCAGCCAAGGGGAGGGTCCCACAGATACGCAGTATTTT CASSQGEGPTDTQYF
TRBJ2-3 TRBV15 . 18 TRBD2 TGTGCCACCAGCAGAGAACCAGGACTAGCGGGGGGGCTCGATACGCAGTATTTT CATSREPGLAGGLDTQYF
TRBJ1-1 TRBV5-1 . 14 . TGCGCCAGCAGCTTGCAGGGCGGGAACACTGAAGCTTTCTTT CASSLQGGNTEAFF
TRBJ2-7 TRBV5-1 . 14 . TGCGCCAGCAGCTTGGAGGCATTTGCCTACGAGCAGTACTTC CASSLEAFAYEQYF
TRBJ1-5 TRBV5-8 . 17 . TGTGCCAGCAGCGGTGTGGATCTATTCCGGAGCAATCAGCCCCAGCATTTT CASSGVDLFRSNQPQHF
TRBJ2-3 TRBV2 . 14 . TGTGCCAGCATCGAGGACGGAGCCACAGATACGCAGTATTTT CASIEDGATDTQYF
TRBJ2-7 TRBV28 . 14 TRBD2 TGTGCCAGCAGTTTGACTAGCGGGAGTGAAGAGCAGTACTTC CASSLTSGSEEQYF
TRBJ2-3 TRBV5-6 . 13 . TGTGCCAGCAGCTTGGGGGCAGGGGATACGCAGTATTTT CASSLGAGDTQYF
TRBJ1-2 TRBV7-9 few 11 . TGTGCCAGCAGCCGTAACTATGGCTACACCTTC CASSRNYGYTF
TRBJ2-5 TRBV2 . 17 TRBD2 TGTGCCAGCAGTGATACTTCTAGCGGGGGTCTGCAAGAGACCCAGTACTTC CASSDTSSGGLQETQYF
TRBJ1-1 TRBV5-1 once 15 . TGCGCCAGCAGCTTCGTGGGGTGGGTGAACACTGAAGCTTTCTTT CASSFVGWVNTEAFF
TRBJ2-3 TRBV11-3 . 12 . TGTGCCAGCAGCTCAGAAGGAGATACGCAGTATTTT CASSSEGDTQYF
TRBJ2-2 TRBV7-6 . 15 . TGTGCCAGCAGCTTAGTCCCCACGAACACCGGGGAGCTGTTTTTT CASSLVPTNTGELFF
TRBJ1-5 TRBV6-6 . 15 . TGTGCCAGCTGGCGACCCGGGACCCCCATAACGGCCCAGCATTTT CASWRPGTPITAQHF
TRBJ2-1 TRBV18 once 14 . TGTGCCAGCTCACCCCTGACGAGAAACAATGAGCAGTTCTTC CASSPLTRNNEQFF
TRBJ1-6 TRBV27 . 15 . TGTGCCAGCAGTTTATTACAGGGTCCTAATTCACCCCTCCACTTT CASSLLQGPNSPLHF
TRBJ1-2 TRBV6-5 . 15 TRBD1 TGTGCCAGCAGACCCACAGGGGGCGGTCACTATGGCTACACCTTC CASRPTGGGHYGYTF
TRBJ2-7 TRBV30 . 18 TRBD2 TGTGCCTGGAGCCTCCCAGGGCTAGCGGGAGAGGCCGGGAGCGAGCAGTACTTC CAWSLPGLAGEAGSEQYF
TRBJ2-6 TRBV27 . 14 . TGTGCCAGCGACAGAATTGCTGGGGCCAACGTCCTGACTTTC CASDRIAGANVLTF
TRBJ2-1 TRBV7-8 . 15 TRBD2 TGTGCCAGCAGCCCCGGGACTAGAGGGGATAATGAGCAGTTCTTC CASSPGTRGDNEQFF
TRBJ1-2 TRBV4-1 . 14 . TGCGCCAGCAGCCAAGAAGCCAGCCTCTATGGCTACACCTTC CASSQEASLYGYTF